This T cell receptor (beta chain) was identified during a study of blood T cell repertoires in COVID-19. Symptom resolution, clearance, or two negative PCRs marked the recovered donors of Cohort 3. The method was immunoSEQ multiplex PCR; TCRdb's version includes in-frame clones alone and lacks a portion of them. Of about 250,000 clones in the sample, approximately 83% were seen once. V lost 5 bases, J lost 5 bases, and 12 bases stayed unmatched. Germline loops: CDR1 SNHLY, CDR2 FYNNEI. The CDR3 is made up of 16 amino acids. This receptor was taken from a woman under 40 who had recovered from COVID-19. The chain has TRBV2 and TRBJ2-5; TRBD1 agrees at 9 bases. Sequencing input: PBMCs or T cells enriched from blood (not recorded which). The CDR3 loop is CASSPVPTGGRETQYF. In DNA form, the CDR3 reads TGTGCCAGCAGTCCTGTCCCGACAGGGGGGCGTGAGACCCAGTACTTC.